This entry lists 28 T cell receptor beta chains sequenced from one sample in a study of blood T cells in healthy people across ages. A second PCR of 7 to 11 cycles used a sample-barcoded 5' primer and a J-beta primer mix. TCRdb processed the 5' RACE reads anew with MiXCR; each CDR3 protein has one entry. The sample consists of 1.5 million to 2 million distinct CDR3 sequences, roughly 49% of them appearing once. Sequencing used blood. The receptors derive from a woman aged 35 to 49 in good health.

The chain employs TRBV7-3 and TRBJ2-1, with a possible D match to TRBD1 (6 bases). The CDR3 length is 13 residues. The germline V gene encodes CDR1 SGHTA and CDR2 FQGTGA. Trimming cost V 2 bases and J 5 bases, with 7 bases left between them. DNA for the CDR3: TGTGCCAGCAGCTTACAGGGGAACAATGAGCAGTTCTTC. Translation gives CASSLQGNNEQFF.

The chain links TRBV5-1 to TRBJ1-1; D is ambiguous. Germline V gene sequence: CDR1 SGHRS, CDR2 YFSETQ. V lost 0 bases, J lost 3 bases, and 9 bases lay in between. The CDR3 loop spans 14 amino acids. This CDR3 reads CASSLEREDTEAFF. Here the CDR3 DNA reads TGCGCCAGCAGCTTGGAAAGGGAGGACACTGAAGCTTTCTTT.

The chain joins TRBV28 to TRBJ2-3; no clear D gene. The CDR3 consists of 15 residues. Germline CDR1 MDHEN, CDR2 SYDVKM. The ends were cut back, 3 bases at V and 0 bases at J, with 10 bases in the middle. CDR3 residues: CASSFLGASTDTQYF. As DNA, the CDR3 is TGTGCCAGCAGTTTCCTAGGAGCTAGCACAGATACGCAGTATTTT.

The V gene is TRBV20-1, the J gene TRBJ1-1; no clear D. The V gene's germline CDR1 is DFQATT and CDR2 SNEGSKA (reference sequence). V gave up 0 bases and J gave up 0 bases, with 14 bases separating them. This CDR3 is built from 16 residues. CDR3: CSARDRVRAMNTEAFF. The CDR3 region has the DNA TGCAGTGCTAGAGATCGAGTACGGGCCATGAACACTGAAGCTTTCTTT.

This rearrangement joins TRBV20-1 to TRBJ1-2, with D possibly matching TRBD1 (6 bases). CDR3 length equals 14 residues. Germline V CDR1 and CDR2: DFQATT, SNEGSKA (reference sequence). V lost 3 bases to trimming and J lost 5 bases, with 16 bases between them. The CDR3 here is CSARLRTEDYGYTF. The CDR3 bases are TGCAGTGCTAGGCTCCGGACAGAAGATTATGGCTACACCTTC.

This clonotype was recorded a few times. The V call is TRBV4-3, the J call TRBJ1-5, with D unclear. V was trimmed by 4 bases and J by 0 bases, leaving 10 bases between them. This CDR3 has 15 residues. The germline CDR1 and CDR2 sequences are LGHNA and YSLEER. The chain's CDR3 is CASSLQPYSNQPQHF. The DNA for the CDR3 is TGCGCCAGCAGCCTACAGCCATATAGCAATCAGCCCCAGCATTTT.

This clonotype appeared a few times. V is TRBV6-2 or TRBV6-3 and J is TRBJ2-1; 11 bases align to TRBD2. V trimming: 4 bases; J trimming: 9 bases; junction bases outside the gene matches: 5. Germline V gene data show CDR1 as MNHEY and CDR2 as SVGEGT. The CDR3 has 14 residues. CDR3 sequence (DNA): TGTGCCAGCAGTTTTAGCGGGGGGGCCGGTGAGCAGTTCTTC. Protein sequence: CASSFSGGAGEQFF.

This chain joins TRBV7-9 and TRBJ2-1, with 10 bases matching TRBD1. CDR1 is SEHNR and CDR2 is FQNEAQ in the germline V gene (reference sequence). V dropped 8 bases and J dropped 5; count of bases not matched to a gene: 12. There are 16 residues in the CDR3. CDR3 DNA: TGTGCCAGCCGTGGATCCCGGGACAGGGGCGACAATGAGCAGTTCTTC. Translating it yields CASRGSRDRGDNEQFF.

The rearrangement links TRBV10-3 to TRBJ2-5, with 9 bases matching TRBD2. This CDR3 is 16 amino acids long. Germline V gives CDR1 ENHRY, CDR2 SYGVKD. The junction had 4 bases not matched to a gene; V was cut back by 2 bases and J by 0 bases. The DNA for the CDR3 is TGTGCCATCAGTGAGGCTAGCGGGAACTACCAAGAGACCCAGTACTTC. This sequence encodes CAISEASGNYQETQYF.

The chain couples TRBV20-1 to TRBJ2-7, with 11 bases aligning to TRBD2. V trimming: 0 bases; J trimming: 6 bases; junction bases outside the gene matches: 7. Germline CDR1 DFQATT, CDR2 SNEGSKA (reference sequence). This CDR3 region has 15 residues. The CDR3 nucleotides read TGCAGTGCTAGAGATCCTAGCGGGGGGAAAAGCGAGCAGTACTTC. It specifies CSARDPSGGKSEQYF.

This clonotype came up a few times. V usage is TRBV5-5 and J usage is TRBJ2-4; D not certain. The DNA end favors TRBJ2-5, so the J call may be wrong. This CDR3 has 14 residues. Germline-derived CDR1 and CDR2 are SGHKS and YYEKEE (reference sequence). CDR3 nucleotides: TGTGCCAGCAGCTTGGTTTCAAGCCAAGAGACCCAGTACTTC. Its protein is CASSLVSSQETQYF.

The CDR3: CSAPTSGRVNIQYF. The CDR3 DNA sequence: TGCAGTGCTCCCACTAGCGGGAGGGTTAACATTCAGTACTTC. The chain employs TRBV20-1 and TRBJ2-4; TRBD2 aligns across 13 bases. Per germline, CDR1 DFQATT and CDR2 SNEGSKA (reference sequence). CDR3 size: 14 residues. The V segment lost 5 bases and the J segment 7 bases; nucleotides outside the gene matches: 5.

V and J are TRBV7-2 and TRBJ1-1, with 7 positions matching TRBD1. The J segment lost 11 bases and the V segment lost 3 bases, leaving 9 bases of the junction unmatched. Germline lookup yields CDR1 SGHTA and CDR2 FQGNSA. The CDR3 is made up of 13 amino acids. The CDR3 bases are TGTGCCAGCAGCTTGGGACAGCGATTGAGCGCTTTCTTT. This translates into CASSLGQRLSAFF.

The J gene is TRBJ2-4, the V gene TRBV7-2; D may be TRBD1 (6 bases). The end of the DNA is better explained by TRBJ2-7, so the J call may be wrong. This CDR3 region has 13 residues. CDR1 is SGHTA and CDR2 is FQGNSA in the germline V gene. CDR3 sequence (DNA): TGTGCCAGCAGCGCGGACAGTATCTACGAGCAGTACTTC. Its translation is CASSADSIYEQYF.

The chain combines TRBV7-2 with TRBJ2-7; TRBD2 agrees at 8 bases. The CDR3 is 16 amino acids. Germline CDR1 reads SGHTA; CDR2 reads FQGNSA. V lost 1 base and J lost 7; bases outside the gene matches: 12. The CDR3 DNA reads as TGTGCCAGCAGCTTAGTTAACGCGGGGGGATCCTGGGAGCAGTACTTC. It is translated as CASSLVNAGGSWEQYF.

CDR3 DNA sequence: TGTGCCACCCTAGGGGGGGTCGGGCTGAACACTGAAGCTTTCTTT. As protein: CATLGGVGLNTEAFF. The chain couples TRBV25-1 to TRBJ1-1; TRBD1 is a possible D gene (6 bases). V was pared by 10 bases and J by 0 bases, with 18 bases between. This CDR3 spans 15 amino acids. Germline assignment: CDR1 MGHDK and CDR2 SYGVNS.

This chain connects TRBV11-1 to TRBJ1-2, with D possibly TRBD1 on 6 matching bases. Trimming left V 2 bases short and J 3 bases short, with 13 bases between. In germline, CDR1 is SGHAT, CDR2 FQDESV (reference sequence). This CDR3 is 15 amino acids long. The CDR3 coding sequence is TGTGCCAGCAGCTTACTGAGGGGGAGCGACTATGGCTACACCTTC. Translating it yields CASSLLRGSDYGYTF.

V usage is TRBV5-6 and J usage is TRBJ2-1, with D perhaps TRBD1 (6 bases). Germline-derived CDR1 and CDR2 are SGHDT and YYEEEE. The germline V and J ends were trimmed by 4 bases and 0 bases, with 11 bases remaining between them. The CDR3 has 15 residues. The CDR3: CASSPDSNSYNEQFF. In nucleotides, the CDR3 is TGTGCCAGCAGCCCGGACAGCAACTCCTACAATGAGCAGTTCTTC.

The V gene is TRBV29-1, the J gene TRBJ2-4; D gene uncertain. The DNA matches TRBJ2-5 better at its end, which makes the J call doubtful. The CDR3 is made up of 13 amino acids. CDR1 is SQVTM and CDR2 is ANQGSEA in the germline V gene. The CDR3 bases are TGCAGCGTTGGGGCTCTGGGCTGGGAGACCCAGTACTTC. This codes for CSVGALGWETQYF.

This clonotype came up a few times. This chain links TRBV7-9 with TRBJ2-3; D is unresolved. V was clipped by 5 bases and J by 3 bases, with 9 bases between them. The germline V gene has CDR1 SEHNR and CDR2 FQNEAQ (reference sequence). There are 13 residues in the CDR3. This CDR3 is CASSTAVTDTQYF. CDR3 nucleotides: TGTGCCAGCAGCACGGCAGTTACAGATACGCAGTATTTT.

V and J are TRBV6-6 and TRBJ2-1; D gene uncertain. CDR3 length equals 13 residues. The germline V and J ends were trimmed by 10 bases and 9 bases, with 19 bases remaining between them. Germline V gene sequence: CDR1 MNHNY, CDR2 SVGAGI (reference sequence). The CDR3 sequence: CATFGEPGGEQFF. The CDR3 bases are TGTGCCACCTTTGGGGAACCGGGCGGTGAGCAGTTCTTC.

The chain has TRBV6-6 and TRBJ2-7, with D possibly being TRBD1 (5 bases). V was clipped by 8 bases and J by 4 bases, with 12 bases between them. The CDR3 runs 12 residues. CDR1 is MNHNY, CDR2 SVGAGI, per germline (reference sequence). For the CDR3, the DNA is TGTGCCAGCGGACCGAAGGGGTACGAGCAGTACTTC. Protein: CASGPKGYEQYF.

In its sample, this clonotype was seen a few times. The rearrangement links TRBV7-2 to TRBJ2-1, with 10 bases lining up with TRBD2. The CDR3 is 15 residues long. Looked up from germline, CDR1 is SGHTA and CDR2 is FQGNSA. Trimming removed 4 bases from V and 9 bases from J; junction bases left unmatched: 9. The CDR3 DNA follows: TGTGCCAGCAGCTCCCAGCGGGGGGGCCGCGGTGAGCAGTTCTTC. Translating it yields CASSSQRGGRGEQFF.

The chain employs TRBV14 and TRBJ1-3; D call uncertain. Trimming removed 4 bases at V and 8 bases at J, with 12 bases between. The CDR3 extends over 13 amino acids. The germline CDR1 and CDR2 sequences are SGHDN and FVKESK. The CDR3 DNA follows: TGTGCCAGCAGCCCCCTTAGCCGCCACACCATATATTTT. Amino acid sequence: CASSPLSRHTIYF.

The chain recombines TRBV19 with TRBJ2-6, with 8 bases that match TRBD1. The V gene end was trimmed by 6 bases and the J gene end by 0 bases; junction bases not matched to a gene: 7. The CDR3 totals 17 residues. CDR1 and CDR2 from the germline V gene are LNHDA and SQIVND (reference sequence). The CDR3, as DNA: TGTGCCAGTAGGGACAGGGTCCTAATCTCTGGGGCCAACGTCCTGACTTTC. This sequence encodes CASRDRVLISGANVLTF.

This clonotype was picked up a small number of times. The chain joins TRBV10-2 to TRBJ2-1; D unresolved. The CDR3 has 14 residues. Germline CDR1 is WSHSY and CDR2 is SAAADI. V gave up 0 bases and J gave up 4 bases, with 7 bases separating them. CDR3 sequence: CASSESHLYNEQFF. The DNA for the CDR3 is TGCGCCAGCAGTGAGTCCCATCTATACAATGAGCAGTTCTTC.

The chain recombines TRBV7-2 with TRBJ1-5; D unresolved. CDR3 length: 12 amino acids. V gave up 1 base and J gave up 11 bases, with 9 bases separating them. Germline CDR1 is SGHTA and CDR2 is FQGNSA. The CDR3, as DNA: TGTGCCAGCAGCTTAGGTAGAAGAGCCCAGCATTTT. It encodes CASSLGRRAQHF.

V usage is TRBV28 and J usage is TRBJ2-1, with 8 bases aligning to TRBD1. The germline V gene encodes CDR1 MDHEN and CDR2 SYDVKM. V shed 4 bases, J shed 1 base, and the junction held 6 bases outside the gene matches. The CDR3 has 16 amino acids. Here the CDR3 reads CASSSDRVPSYNEQFF. The CDR3 nucleotides read TGTGCCAGCAGTTCGGACAGGGTTCCATCCTACAATGAGCAGTTCTTC.